The present TCR beta chain was sequenced within a study of preoperative IRX-2 immunotherapy in early breast cancer. Measured with immunoSEQ multiplex PCR; TCRdb has only the in-frame clones, and not every one. The repertoire holds around 34,000 clones, with roughly 96% as singletons. In germline, CDR1 is MGHRA, CDR2 YSYEKL. The length of the CDR3 is 16 residues. Trimming took 0 bases from V and 2 from J; bases not matched to a gene: 6. Noted treatment: preoperative locoregional IRX-2 cytokine immunotherapy. Preoperative locoregional IRX-2 cytokine immunotherapy was tested in the phase Ib source study.

The chain combines TRBV4-1 with TRBJ2-7, with TRBD2 matching over 8 bases. Sampling was performed from a patient treated with IRX-2 immunotherapy. The sequence was obtained from a human donor with breast cancer. CDR3 amino acids: CASSQEDGGAPYEQYF. DNA of the CDR3: TGCGCCAGCAGCCAAGAAGACGGGGGGGCCCCCTACGAGCAGTACTTC.